This is a list of T cell receptor beta chains from one sample in a study of tumor-infiltrating lymphocytes in primary liver carcinoma. TCRdb analysed the multiplex PCR reads with MiXCR anew, one entry per CDR3 protein. The sample consists of 200,000 or so distinct CDR3 sequences, less than 75% of them appearing once. Sequencing was done on a sample of peripheral blood. These TCRs come from a woman aged 60-70 years with primary liver carcinoma and hepatitis B virus infection. The CDR3 runs from the conserved cysteine through the conserved F or W. The order of the fields is J gene, D gene, CDR3 length, clone size, V gene, CDR3 protein, CDR3 DNA. The D gene is left open where the match is weak. Size is omitted from some rows. Given values are once, few, many or a class for expanded clones.

J gene: TRBJ1-1; D gene: .; CDR3 length: 12; clone size: .; V gene: TRBV11-2; CDR3 protein: CASSIDRLGAFF; CDR3 DNA: TGTGCCAGCAGCATAGACAGGCTTGGAGCATTCTTT
J gene: TRBJ2-2; D gene: .; CDR3 length: 15; clone size: once; V gene: TRBV5-4; CDR3 protein: CATSTGTSYTGELFF; CDR3 DNA: TGTGCCACCAGCACCGGGACTTCATACACCGGGGAACTGTTTTTT
J gene: TRBJ2-7; D gene: .; CDR3 length: 15; clone size: .; V gene: TRBV12-3/TRBV12-4; CDR3 protein: CASSFVRDPAYEQYF; CDR3 DNA: TGTGCCAGCAGTTTTGTGAGGGACCCAGCCTACGAGCAGTACTTC
J gene: TRBJ1-6; D gene: .; CDR3 length: 16; clone size: .; V gene: TRBV4-2; CDR3 protein: CASSQDRGHGNSLLHF; CDR3 DNA: TGTGCCAGCAGCCAAGACCGGGGACACGGGAATTCACTCCTCCACTTT
J gene: TRBJ1-6; D gene: .; CDR3 length: 15; clone size: once; V gene: TRBV11-2; CDR3 protein: CASSLGGKLGSPLHF; CDR3 DNA: TGTGCCAGCAGCTTAGGGGGCAAACTGGGTTCACCCCTCCACTTT
J gene: TRBJ2-1; D gene: TRBD2; CDR3 length: 13; clone size: .; V gene: TRBV24-1; CDR3 protein: CAASSLAGNEQFF; CDR3 DNA: TGTGCCGCCAGTAGCCTAGCGGGGAATGAGCAGTTCTTC
J gene: TRBJ2-7; D gene: .; CDR3 length: 12; clone size: .; V gene: TRBV11-1; CDR3 protein: CASSLDRKEQHF; CDR3 DNA: TGTGCCAGTAGCTTAGACAGGAAAGAGCAGCACTTC
J gene: TRBJ1-1; D gene: .; CDR3 length: 13; clone size: .; V gene: TRBV6-5; CDR3 protein: CTSSYEPNTEAFF; CDR3 DNA: TGTACCAGCAGTTACGAACCGAACACTGAAGCTTTCTTT
J gene: TRBJ2-1; D gene: TRBD1; CDR3 length: 15; clone size: .; V gene: TRBV11-1; CDR3 protein: CASSPPTGVINKQFF; CDR3 DNA: TGTGCCAGCAGCCCGCCGACAGGGGTGATTAATAAGCAGTTCTTC
J gene: TRBJ2-7; D gene: .; CDR3 length: 13; clone size: .; V gene: TRBV5-1; CDR3 protein: CASSLTQDYEQYF; CDR3 DNA: TGCGCCAGCAGCTTGACACAGGACTACGAGCAGTACTTC
J gene: TRBJ2-2; D gene: .; CDR3 length: 12; clone size: many; V gene: TRBV12-3/TRBV12-4; CDR3 protein: CASSLSWGELFF; CDR3 DNA: TGTGCCAGCAGTTTAAGTTGGGGGGAGCTGTTTTTT
J gene: TRBJ2-7; D gene: .; CDR3 length: 14; clone size: .; V gene: TRBV11-2; CDR3 protein: CASSSNCRVLERYF; CDR3 DNA: TGTGCCAGCAGCTCCAACTGTAGGGTTCTCGAGCGGTACTTC
J gene: TRBJ2-1; D gene: .; CDR3 length: 13; clone size: .; V gene: TRBV12-3/TRBV12-4; CDR3 protein: CVSSTDYYNEQFF; CDR3 DNA: TGTGTCAGCAGTACTGACTACTACAATGAGCAATTCTTC
J gene: TRBJ1-1; D gene: .; CDR3 length: 15; clone size: many; V gene: TRBV5-1; CDR3 protein: CASSLEGTLNTEAFF; CDR3 DNA: TGCGCCAGCAGCTTGGAGGGCACCCTGAACACTGAAGCTTTCTTT
J gene: TRBJ2-1; D gene: TRBD1; CDR3 length: 13; clone size: .; V gene: TRBV28; CDR3 protein: CASGDRSYNEQLF; CDR3 DNA: TGTGCCAGCGGGGACAGATCCTACAATGAGCAGCTCTTC
J gene: TRBJ2-2; D gene: TRBD1; CDR3 length: 18; clone size: few; V gene: TRBV18; CDR3 protein: CASSPTPPTGGATGELFF; CDR3 DNA: TGTGCCAGCTCACCAACCCCTCCGACAGGGGGCGCGACCGGGGAGCTGTTTTTT
J gene: TRBJ2-1; D gene: TRBD2; CDR3 length: 15; clone size: many; V gene: TRBV7-8; CDR3 protein: CASSPSGSIYNEQFF; CDR3 DNA: TGTGCCAGCAGCCCTAGCGGGAGTATTTACAATGAGCAGTTCTTC
J gene: TRBJ2-2; D gene: TRBD2; CDR3 length: 16; clone size: .; V gene: TRBV11-3; CDR3 protein: CASSQMCGRAYGELFF; CDR3 DNA: TGTGCCAGCAGCCAAATGTGCGGGAGGGCCTACGGGGAGCTGTTTTTT
J gene: TRBJ1-1; D gene: TRBD1; CDR3 length: 14; clone size: .; V gene: TRBV5-1; CDR3 protein: CASTLGQQNTEAFF; CDR3 DNA: TGCGCCAGCACCCTGGGACAGCAGAACACTGAAGCTTTCTTT
J gene: TRBJ2-2; D gene: .; CDR3 length: 16; clone size: .; V gene: TRBV14; CDR3 protein: CASSQDHQANTGELLF; CDR3 DNA: TGTGCCAGCAGCCAAGATCACCAAGCGAACACCGGGGAGCTGTTATTT
J gene: TRBJ1-1; D gene: .; CDR3 length: 14; clone size: .; V gene: TRBV19; CDR3 protein: CASSSQGRNTEAFF; CDR3 DNA: TGTGCCAGTAGTAGTCAGGGGAGGAACACTGAAGCTTTCTTT
J gene: TRBJ2-1; D gene: .; CDR3 length: 11; clone size: few; V gene: TRBV29-1; CDR3 protein: CSGGSGSEQFF; CDR3 DNA: TGCAGCGGGGGCTCGGGAAGTGAGCAGTTCTTC
J gene: TRBJ2-1; D gene: TRBD1; CDR3 length: 16; clone size: many; V gene: TRBV6-6; CDR3 protein: CASSGQGVSSYNEQFF; CDR3 DNA: TGTGCCAGCAGCGGGCAGGGGGTCAGCTCCTACAATGAGCAGTTCTTC
J gene: TRBJ2-3; D gene: TRBD2; CDR3 length: 16; clone size: .; V gene: TRBV7-9; CDR3 protein: CASSFGRDYNTDTQYF; CDR3 DNA: TGTGCCAGCAGCTTCGGCCGGGACTATAACACAGATACGCAGTATTTT
J gene: TRBJ2-5; D gene: .; CDR3 length: 18; clone size: few; V gene: TRBV5-5; CDR3 protein: CASSLVFGIRGLKETQYF; CDR3 DNA: TGTGCCAGCAGCTTGGTATTCGGGATACGGGGCCTAAAAGAGACCCAGTACTTC
J gene: TRBJ2-5; D gene: TRBD2; CDR3 length: 14; clone size: .; V gene: TRBV12-3/TRBV12-4; CDR3 protein: CVSSPSSGEETQYF; CDR3 DNA: TGTGTCAGCAGTCCGTCTAGCGGGGAAGAGACCCAGTACTTC
J gene: TRBJ2-1; D gene: .; CDR3 length: 16; clone size: once; V gene: TRBV6-6; CDR3 protein: CVSSSHGTRLGSEQFF; CDR3 DNA: TGTGTCAGCAGTTCCCATGGGACACGGCTGGGTTCTGAGCAGTTCTTC
J gene: TRBJ2-1; D gene: .; CDR3 length: 14; clone size: .; V gene: TRBV6-5; CDR3 protein: CASSYKRADNEQFF; CDR3 DNA: TGTGCCAGCAGCTACAAACGGGCGGACAATGAGCAGTTCTTC
J gene: TRBJ2-7; D gene: TRBD2; CDR3 length: 16; clone size: .; V gene: TRBV6-1; CDR3 protein: CASSDQGLAGIYEQYF; CDR3 DNA: TGTGCCAGCAGTGACCAAGGACTAGCGGGAATCTACGAGCAGTACTTC
J gene: TRBJ1-1; D gene: .; CDR3 length: 16; clone size: many; V gene: TRBV6-8; CDR3 protein: CASSYSKSAGDTEAFF; CDR3 DNA: TGTGCCAGCAGTTACTCGAAGAGCGCCGGGGACACTGAAGCTTTCTTT
J gene: TRBJ2-7; D gene: .; CDR3 length: 11; clone size: .; V gene: TRBV11-2; CDR3 protein: CSSSLTTEQYF; CDR3 DNA: TGTAGCAGCAGCTTAACGACCGAGCAGTACTTC
J gene: TRBJ2-2; D gene: TRBD1; CDR3 length: 16; clone size: once; V gene: TRBV25-1; CDR3 protein: CASSGGTGTGTGELFF; CDR3 DNA: TGTGCCAGCAGTGGCGGGACAGGGACTGGCACCGGGGAGCTGTTTTTT
J gene: TRBJ2-1; D gene: .; CDR3 length: 14; clone size: once; V gene: TRBV2; CDR3 protein: CASVHWTRNDEQFF; CDR3 DNA: TGTGCCAGCGTCCACTGGACCCGTAACGATGAGCAGTTCTTC
J gene: TRBJ2-7; D gene: TRBD1; CDR3 length: 15; clone size: once; V gene: TRBV11-1; CDR3 protein: CASSFAQGWAYEQYF; CDR3 DNA: TGTGCCAGCAGCTTTGCACAGGGGTGGGCCTACGAGCAGTATTTC
J gene: TRBJ2-7; D gene: TRBD1; CDR3 length: 17; clone size: .; V gene: TRBV6-2/TRBV6-3; CDR3 protein: CASSYSNARGNVYEQYF; CDR3 DNA: TGTGCCAGCAGTTACTCAAACGCCAGGGGGAACGTGTACGAGCAGTACTTC
J gene: TRBJ2-1; D gene: .; CDR3 length: 17; clone size: .; V gene: TRBV6-5; CDR3 protein: CASTRQGGGSSYNEQFF; CDR3 DNA: TGTGCCAGCACCCGTCAGGGGGGCGGTTCATCCTACAATGAGCAGTTCTTC
J gene: TRBJ1-1; D gene: TRBD1; CDR3 length: 17; clone size: few; V gene: TRBV11-2; CDR3 protein: CASSRGQGAFLGTEAFF; CDR3 DNA: TGCGCCAGCAGCCGTGGACAGGGGGCTTTCTTGGGCACTGAAGCTTTCTTT
J gene: TRBJ1-2; D gene: .; CDR3 length: 11; clone size: .; V gene: TRBV29-1; CDR3 protein: CSVGDGAGSTF; CDR3 DNA: .
J gene: TRBJ1-4; D gene: .; CDR3 length: 14; clone size: .; V gene: TRBV6-5; CDR3 protein: CASSRGEWPEKLFF; CDR3 DNA: TGTGCCAGCAGTCGGGGGGAGTGGCCTGAAAAACTGTTTTTT
J gene: TRBJ1-2; D gene: TRBD1; CDR3 length: 16; clone size: many; V gene: TRBV4-2; CDR3 protein: CASSQGVGQAVYGYTF; CDR3 DNA: TGTGCCAGCAGCCAAGGAGTCGGACAGGCTGTGTATGGCTACACCTTC
J gene: TRBJ2-3; D gene: TRBD2; CDR3 length: 14; clone size: few; V gene: TRBV7-9; CDR3 protein: CASSPHTSADTQYF; CDR3 DNA: TGTGCCAGCAGCCCGCATACTAGCGCAGATACGCAGTATTTT
J gene: TRBJ2-3; D gene: .; CDR3 length: 16; clone size: .; V gene: TRBV4-1; CDR3 protein: CASSQGRGSGRDTQYF; CDR3 DNA: TGCGCCAGCAGCCAAGGGCGTGGCAGTGGGCGAGATACGCAGTATTTT
J gene: TRBJ2-3; D gene: .; CDR3 length: 15; clone size: many; V gene: TRBV11-2; CDR3 protein: CASSPVRGLGDTQYF; CDR3 DNA: TGTGCCAGCAGCCCAGTCCGGGGGCTTGGAGATACGCAGTATTTT
J gene: TRBJ1-3; D gene: .; CDR3 length: 18; clone size: .; V gene: TRBV7-8; CDR3 protein: CASSTLPLRPLSGNTIYF; CDR3 DNA: TGTGCCAGCAGCACTCTCCCGTTGAGGCCTCTCTCTGGAAACACCATATATTTT
J gene: TRBJ2-5; D gene: TRBD1; CDR3 length: 17; clone size: once; V gene: TRBV7-2; CDR3 protein: CASSSPRDRRYQETQYF; CDR3 DNA: TGTGCCAGCAGCTCCCCCCGGGACAGGAGGTACCAAGAGACCCAGTACTTC
J gene: TRBJ1-1; D gene: TRBD1; CDR3 length: 14; clone size: many; V gene: TRBV4-1; CDR3 protein: CASSPGGLFAEAFF; CDR3 DNA: TGCGCCAGCAGCCCAGGGGGGTTGTTCGCTGAAGCTTTCTTT
J gene: TRBJ2-1; D gene: TRBD2; CDR3 length: 14; clone size: many; V gene: TRBV4-2; CDR3 protein: CASSRPGLIFEQFF; CDR3 DNA: TGTGCCAGCAGCCGGCCGGGACTAATTTTTGAGCAGTTCTTC
J gene: TRBJ1-6; D gene: .; CDR3 length: 12; clone size: many; V gene: TRBV5-5; CDR3 protein: CASSLYGPPLHF; CDR3 DNA: TGTGCCAGCAGCTTGTATGGCCCACCCCTCCACTTT
J gene: TRBJ1-2; D gene: .; CDR3 length: 13; clone size: once; V gene: TRBV28; CDR3 protein: CASSSRDIYGYTF; CDR3 DNA: TGTGCCAGCAGTTCCCGGGACATCTATGGCTACACCTTC
J gene: TRBJ2-1; D gene: .; CDR3 length: 14; clone size: .; V gene: TRBV20-1; CDR3 protein: CSASLGELYNEQLF; CDR3 DNA: TGCAGTGCTAGCCTGGGGGAACTCTACAATGAGCAGTTATTC
J gene: TRBJ2-7; D gene: .; CDR3 length: 13; clone size: few; V gene: TRBV7-9; CDR3 protein: CAGKSDGAYEQYF; CDR3 DNA: TGTGCCGGCAAGTCGGACGGCGCCTACGAGCAGTACTTC
J gene: TRBJ2-1; D gene: TRBD1; CDR3 length: 13; clone size: many; V gene: TRBV29-1; CDR3 protein: CSAGDRGYNEQFF; CDR3 DNA: TGCAGCGCCGGAGACAGGGGATACAATGAGCAGTTCTTC
J gene: TRBJ2-3; D gene: .; CDR3 length: 16; clone size: .; V gene: TRBV11-2; CDR3 protein: CASSGGSGASTDTQYF; CDR3 DNA: TGTGCCAGCAGCGGTGGTAGCGGTGCTAGCACAGATACGCAGTATTTT
J gene: TRBJ1-1; D gene: .; CDR3 length: 14; clone size: many; V gene: TRBV4-1; CDR3 protein: CASSQDVENTEAFF; CDR3 DNA: TGCGCCAGCAGCCAAGATGTGGAGAACACTGAAGCTTTCTTT
J gene: TRBJ1-1; D gene: .; CDR3 length: 16; clone size: .; V gene: TRBV11-2; CDR3 protein: CASSTATMPLGTEAFF; CDR3 DNA: TGTGCCAGCAGCACCGCGACGATGCCTTTGGGCACTGAAGCTTTCTTT